The 15 T cell receptor beta chains reported below all come from one sample, sequenced in a study of CD8 T cells in ankylosing spondylitis. Study results and limitations: Ankylosing spondylitis blood appeared to be characterized by a TCR beta motif of fewer than ten highly homologous variants.

These receptors lack a known antigen. TCRdb re-called the 5' RACE reads through MiXCR, storing one row per CDR3 protein. In the table there are fewer than 750,000 distinct CDR3 sequences, roughly 20% of which are singletons. Material: blood, either unsorted or a sorted T cell fraction (not recorded which). The source of these receptors is a male donor with ankylosing spondylitis.

The chain has TRBV5-5 and TRBJ2-3; 8 bases fit TRBD2. This CDR3 spans 16 amino acids. Germline V gives CDR1 SGHKS, CDR2 YYEKEE (reference sequence). V lost 3 bases and J lost 4; bases outside the gene matches: 10. The CDR3 is CASSYRAAGVPDTQYF. For the CDR3, the DNA is TGTGCCAGCAGCTACCGTGCAGCGGGAGTACCAGATACGCAGTATTTT.

The table lists this clonotype with a few counts. V gene TRBV18 combines with J gene TRBJ1-2; weak D call: TRBD1 (5 bases). The V gene lost 3 bases and the J gene lost 4 bases, with 12 bases spanning the gap. This CDR3 region has 14 residues. Germline V gives CDR1 KGHSH, CDR2 LQKENI. The CDR3 nucleotides are TGTGCCAGCTCACCCCCAGGGTGGACCTATGGCTACACCTTC. Protein: CASSPPGWTYGYTF.

This chain uses TRBV20-1 with TRBJ2-6, with D tentatively TRBD2 (6 bases). The V gene's germline CDR1 is DFQATT and CDR2 SNEGSKA (reference sequence). CDR3 length: 16 amino acids. V lost 3 bases and J 0 bases, leaving 12 bases between the germline ends. The chain's CDR3 is CSASSSATSGANVLTF. In nucleotides, the CDR3 is TGCAGTGCTAGTTCTAGCGCCACCTCTGGGGCCAACGTCCTGACTTTC.

The genes are TRBV6-1 and TRBJ1-1, with D possibly TRBD1 on 5 matching bases. Trimming left V 4 bases short and J 1 base short, with 10 bases between. This CDR3 is 14 amino acids long. Germline V gene lookup returns CDR1 MNHNS and CDR2 SASEGT. Here the CDR3 DNA reads TGTGCCAGCAGTGCGGGACGTACGAACACTGAAGCTTTCTTT. The encoded protein is CASSAGRTNTEAFF.

This chain uses TRBV12-3 or TRBV12-4 with TRBJ1-2, with 9 bases fitting TRBD1. The J segment lost 6 bases and the V segment lost 7 bases, leaving 12 bases of the junction unmatched. There are 15 residues in the CDR3. CDR3 sequence reads: CASKRGQGRTDGYTF. The DNA for the CDR3 is TGTGCCAGCAAACGCGGACAGGGGAGGACGGATGGCTACACCTTC.

The chain links TRBV7-9 to TRBJ2-4, with D possibly called TRBD1 or TRBD2 (5 bases each). This CDR3 region has 16 residues. Germline V gives CDR1 SEHNR, CDR2 FQNEAQ (reference sequence). Trimming took off 6 bases at V and 6 bases at J, with 21 bases between the two ends. CDR3 coding DNA: TGTGCCAGCAGTTTAAGTCCGGGACCCGCGAGAAACATTCAGTACTTC. Its translation is CASSLSPGPARNIQYF.

V usage is TRBV6-2 or TRBV6-3 and J usage is TRBJ1-2, with TRBD1 as a possible D gene (5 bases). The CDR3 is 14 amino acids. V dropped 6 bases and J dropped 4 bases, with 15 bases sitting between them. Looked up from germline, CDR1 is MNHEY and CDR2 is SVGEGT. CDR3 sequence: CASSAAGRGYGYTF. As DNA, the CDR3 is TGTGCCAGCAGCGCTGCGGGGAGGGGCTATGGCTACACCTTC.

The rearrangement links TRBV29-1 to TRBJ2-7; D is possibly TRBD2 (6 bases). Between the trimmed V and J ends, which lost 0 bases and 0 bases, there was a span of 15 bases. Germline V gives CDR1 SQVTM, CDR2 ANQGSEA. The CDR3 covers 16 residues. Here the CDR3 DNA reads TGCAGCGTTGAAGATCCCGGAGCGGGCCTCTCCTACGAGCAGTACTTC. It codes for CSVEDPGAGLSYEQYF.

V gene TRBV28 combines with J gene TRBJ1-6, with no clear D. Trimming removed 6 bases at V and 10 bases at J, with 13 bases between. Per germline, CDR1 MDHEN and CDR2 SYDVKM. The CDR3 has 13 amino acids. The CDR3 protein is CASRAPTGSPLHF. CDR3 DNA: TGTGCCAGCAGGGCACCCACGGGATCACCCCTCCACTTT.

Only a few counts were recorded for this clonotype. V gene TRBV28 combines with J gene TRBJ2-1; 8 bases are shared with TRBD2. CDR3 size: 15 residues. The V gene end was trimmed by 10 bases and the J gene end by 2 bases; junction bases not matched to a gene: 10. Per the germline V gene, CDR1 is MDHEN and CDR2 is SYDVKM. Here the CDR3 reads CATNLAGNTYNEQFF. The DNA for the CDR3 is TGTGCCACCAATTTAGCGGGAAACACCTACAATGAGCAGTTCTTC.

CDR3 bases: TGTGCCAGCAGCACTCGACAGGCTTCGAGGAATGAGCAGTTCTTC. Protein product: CASSTRQASRNEQFF. The chain employs TRBV9 and TRBJ2-1; tentative D call: TRBD1 (6 bases). V was clipped by 4 bases and J by 7 bases, with 18 bases between them. CDR3 length: 15 residues. CDR1 and CDR2 from the germline V gene are SGDLS and YYNGEE.

This clonotype was picked up one time. The junction departs from the called germline gene at one end, perhaps through a read error. The rearrangement joins TRBV7-9 to TRBJ2-2, with D perhaps TRBD2 (6 bases). The CDR3 runs to 16 residues. CDR1 SEHNR and CDR2 FQNEAQ come from the germline V gene (reference sequence). CDR3: CASSLAVVANTGGLFF. The CDR3 bases are TGTGCCAGCAGCTTAGCGGTGGTCGCCAACACCGGGGGGCTGTTTTTT.

The sample holds a few counts of this clonotype. The chain has TRBV4-3 and TRBJ1-1, with TRBD1 as a possible D gene (6 bases). The CDR3 totals 13 residues. CDR1 is LGHNA and CDR2 is YSLEER in the germline V gene. The V end lost 5 bases, the J end lost 7 bases, and 14 bases lay between the germline ends. The DNA of the CDR3 is TGCGCCAGCAGCAAGGTCCGGGGGCTTGAAGCTTTCTTT. This gives the protein CASSKVRGLEAFF.

The V and J genes are TRBV28 and TRBJ1-5; no clear D. Trimming took 3 bases from V and 10 from J, leaving 16 bases between them. Germline CDR1 is MDHEN and CDR2 is SYDVKM. CDR3 length equals 14 residues. Here the CDR3 reads CASSFSGDGYPQHF. In nucleotides, the CDR3 is TGTGCCAGCAGTTTTTCAGGTGATGGGTATCCCCAGCATTTT. Variable domain in full (rest from reference TRBV28 and TRBJ1-5): DVKVTQSSRYLVKRTGEKVFLECVQDMDHENMFWYRQDPGLGLRLIYFSYDVKMKEKGDIPEGYSVSREKKERFSLILESASTNQTSMYLCASSFSGDGYPQHFGDGTRLSIL.

V is TRBV5-1 and J is TRBJ2-3; 9 bases align to TRBD2. The V gene's germline CDR1 is SGHRS and CDR2 YFSETQ. Germline trimming cut 0 bases from V and 5 bases from J; bases unmatched to any gene: 10. The CDR3 contains 17 residues. DNA for the CDR3: TGCGCCAGCAGCTTGGACCCTATTAGCGGGGGAGGAGATACGCAGTATTTT. Its protein is CASSLDPISGGGDTQYF. The variable domain in full, completed from reference TRBV5-1 and TRBJ2-3, reads KAGVTQTPRYLIKTRGQQVTLSCSPISGHRSVSWYQQTPGQGLQFLFEYFSETQRNKGNFPGRFSGRQFSNSRSEMNVSTLELGDSALYLCASSLDPISGGGDTQYFGPGTRLTVL.